These 22 T cell receptor beta chains originate from one sample sequenced in a study of cytomegalovirus exposure and HLA in healthy donors. The PCR was carried out with 60 Vbeta primers and 13 Jbeta primers. Profiling relied on immunoSEQ multiplex PCR, and the TCRdb table lists in-frame clones only, not all of them. The sample totals about 40,000 clones. The sequenced material came from PBMCs. All receptors come from a woman aged 30 to 39 in good health and CMV-seronegative.

This sequence joins TRBV4-1 and TRBJ2-7, with 8 bases aligning to TRBD1. This CDR3 has 17 residues. Germline CDR1 and CDR2: MGHRA and YSYEKL. The V segment lost 4 bases and the J segment 0 bases; nucleotides outside the gene matches: 11. CDR3 residues: CASSRLPGQVGSYEQYF. CDR3 DNA: TGCGCCAGCAGCCGATTACCGGGACAGGTGGGCTCCTACGAGCAGTACTTC.

The V call is TRBV27, the J call TRBJ2-3; tentatively, D is TRBD1 (5 bases). The CDR3 is 15 amino acids. Trimming stripped 7 bases from V and 2 bases from J, with 16 bases between. CDR1 MNHEY and CDR2 SMNVEV come from the germline V gene (reference sequence). DNA for the CDR3: TGTGCCAGCATCCCGTCGAGGACAATCACAGATACGCAGTATTTT. Its protein is CASIPSRTITDTQYF.

The chain employs TRBV7-9 and TRBJ2-1; D might be TRBD2 (6 bases). V was trimmed by 5 bases and J by 5 bases, leaving 19 bases between them. The CDR3 has 16 amino acids. The germline CDR1 and CDR2 sequences are SEHNR and FQNEAQ (reference sequence). The CDR3 reads CASSPGPGGPDNEQFF. DNA of the CDR3: TGTGCCAGCAGCCCTGGGCCCGGGGGACCGGACAATGAGCAGTTCTTC.

The chain employs TRBV10-3 and TRBJ2-1; maybe TRBD1 (6 bases). CDR3 length: 12 amino acids. The germline gives CDR1 ENHRY, CDR2 SYGVKD. The ends were cut back, 10 bases at V and 3 bases at J, with 10 bases in the middle. CDR3 sequence: CATVDSYNEQFF. For the CDR3, the DNA is TGTGCCACCGTGGACAGCTACAATGAGCAGTTCTTC.

The CDR3 spells CASSSQSMETQYF. CDR3 in DNA: TGTGCCAGCAGCTCACAGTCCATGGAGACCCAGTACTTC. The chain couples TRBV7-3 to TRBJ2-5; D not certain. CDR3 size: 13 residues. V lost 4 bases to trimming and J lost 5 bases, with 11 bases between them. Germline CDR1 SGHTA, CDR2 FQGTGA.

V gene TRBV27 combines with J gene TRBJ1-2; D ambiguous. Germline V CDR1 and CDR2: MNHEY, SMNVEV (reference sequence). The CDR3 is 14 amino acids. Deletions cut 0 bases from V and 7 bases from J, with 12 bases between. CDR3: CASSLSGGSSGYTF. The CDR3 bases are TGTGCCAGCAGTTTATCCGGCGGATCAAGTGGCTACACCTTC.

The rearrangement uses TRBV27 and TRBJ2-7, with D possibly being TRBD1 (6 bases). This CDR3 has 16 residues. V was pared by 2 bases and J by 3 bases, with 17 bases between. The V gene's germline CDR1 is MNHEY and CDR2 SMNVEV (reference sequence). This CDR3 is CASSLAARTAYYEQYF. CDR3 DNA: TGTGCCAGCAGTTTAGCCGCCCGGACAGCGTACTACGAGCAGTACTTC.

The J gene is TRBJ2-6, the V gene TRBV5-1; D not resolved. Germline V lookup: CDR1 SGHRS, CDR2 YFSETQ. The length of the CDR3 is 15 residues. V was trimmed by 0 bases and J by 0 bases, leaving 4 bases between them. The CDR3 protein is CASSLGHSGANVLTF. CDR3 in DNA: TGCGCCAGCAGCTTGGGACACTCTGGGGCCAACGTCCTGACTTTC.

As DNA, the CDR3 is TGTGCCAGCAGCTTCGCGGGCGCGAGCGAGCAGTACTTC. It specifies CASSFAGASEQYF. The chain carries TRBV5-4 and TRBJ2-7, with D possibly being TRBD2 (5 bases). CDR3 length: 13 residues. V lost 2 bases and J lost 6, with 12 bases in between. CDR1 is SGHNT, CDR2 YYREEE, per germline (reference sequence). The variable domain in full, with the rest retrieved from reference TRBV5-4 and TRBJ2-7, is ETGVTQSPTHLIKTRGQQVTLRCSSQSGHNTVSWYQQALGQGPQFIFQYYREEENGRGNFPPRFSGLQFPNYSSELNVNALELDDSALYLCASSFAGASEQYFGPGTRLTVT.

This chain joins TRBV30 and TRBJ2-3, with no clear D. The CDR3 spans 13 residues. Germline V gene data show CDR1 as GTSNPN and CDR2 as SVGIG (reference sequence). V lost 2 bases to trimming and J lost 0 bases, with 6 bases between them. DNA for the CDR3: TGTGCCTGGAGTACCGGTAGCACAGATACGCAGTATTTT. This sequence encodes CAWSTGSTDTQYF.

V gene TRBV9 combines with J gene TRBJ1-1, with D perhaps TRBD1 (5 bases). The CDR3 is 14 residues long. The V gene's germline CDR1 is SGDLS and CDR2 YYNGEE. Trimming shortened V by 4 bases and J by 1 base, and 11 bases separated the two germline ends. DNA of the CDR3: TGTGCCAGCAGCAAAACAGGATGGAACACTGAAGCTTTCTTT. Protein: CASSKTGWNTEAFF.

The V call is TRBV11-2, the J call TRBJ2-5, with 8 bases that match TRBD1. J gave up 2 bases and V 4 bases, and 6 bases lay outside the gene matches. CDR1 is SGHAT and CDR2 is FQNNGV in the germline V gene. There are 15 residues in the CDR3. CDR3 sequence (DNA): TGTGCCAGCAGCTATTGGACAGGGCTGCAAGAGACCCAGTACTTC. This codes for CASSYWTGLQETQYF.

The chain is built from TRBV29-1 and TRBJ2-1, with 10 positions matching TRBD2. Losses at the gene ends were 3 bases for V and 4 bases for J; bases not matched to a gene: 6. CDR1 and CDR2 (germline): SQVTM, ANQGSEA. The CDR3 has 15 amino acids. As DNA, the CDR3 is TGCAGCGTTGAGGGTCTAGCGGGAGCATACAATGAGCAGTTCTTC. Translation gives CSVEGLAGAYNEQFF.

The rearrangement joins TRBV7-9 to TRBJ1-2; tentative D call: TRBD1 (6 bases). Trimming left V 4 bases short and J 0 bases short, with 9 bases between. The CDR3 is 14 residues long. Per the germline V gene, CDR1 is SEHNR and CDR2 is FQNEAQ (reference sequence). This CDR3 is CASSSQGSNYGYTF. CDR3 bases: TGTGCCAGCAGCTCACAGGGTTCTAACTATGGCTACACCTTC.

The chain couples TRBV29-1 to TRBJ1-1, with TRBD1 matching over 9 bases. This CDR3 is built from 12 residues. CDR1 is SQVTM, CDR2 ANQGSEA, per germline. V lost 4 bases to trimming and J lost 8 bases; unmatched junction nucleotides: 5. CDR3 residues: CSVVGTGKEAFF. The CDR3, as DNA: TGCAGCGTTGTGGGGACAGGGAAGGAAGCTTTCTTT.

V is TRBV5-1 and J is TRBJ2-1; D call uncertain. The CDR3 contains 15 residues. The V and J ends lost 4 bases and 4 bases respectively, with 15 bases between them. Looked up from germline, CDR1 is SGHRS and CDR2 is YFSETQ. In DNA, the CDR3 is TGCGCCAGCAGCCCCCTTACAAGCGATTACAATGAGCAGTTCTTC. The encoded protein is CASSPLTSDYNEQFF.

The chain joins TRBV19 to TRBJ1-1; D might be TRBD1 (6 bases). Germline V gene data show CDR1 as LNHDA and CDR2 as SQIVND (reference sequence). With 7 bases removed from V and 2 bases from J, the gap between germline ends came to 14 bases. CDR3 length equals 14 residues. CDR3 protein: CASTKVGANTEAFF. The CDR3 DNA is TGTGCCAGTACAAAGGTGGGGGCTAACACTGAAGCTTTCTTT.

In DNA, the CDR3 is TGTGCCAGCAGTTACTCGCGGGAGCAGTTCTTC. Translation gives CASSYSREQFF. The chain uses TRBV6-5 and TRBJ2-1; D gene uncertain. The CDR3 spans 11 residues. The germline gives CDR1 MNHEY, CDR2 SVGAGI. V lost 0 bases and J 10 bases, leaving 4 bases between the germline ends.

The chain is built from TRBV7-9 and TRBJ1-1, with no clear D. CDR3 size: 14 residues. The ends were cut back, 0 bases at V and 6 bases at J, with 11 bases in the middle. Germline-derived CDR1 and CDR2 are SEHNR and FQNEAQ (reference sequence). The CDR3 loop reads CASSLATKSAEAFF. The CDR3 bases are TGTGCCAGCAGCTTAGCCACGAAGAGCGCTGAAGCTTTCTTT.

The rearrangement links TRBV7-2 to TRBJ2-7; TRBD2 matches 11 bases. This CDR3 comprises 17 residues. J lost 4 bases, V lost 1 base, and 9 bases had no gene match. Germline CDR1 reads SGHTA; CDR2 reads FQGNSA. The CDR3 loop is CASSLVQTSGSRYEQYF. DNA of the CDR3: TGTGCCAGCAGCTTAGTGCAAACTAGCGGGAGTAGGTACGAGCAGTACTTC. Drawing the rest from reference TRBV7-2 and TRBJ2-7, the complete variable domain is GAGVSQSPSNKVTEKGKDVELRCDPISGHTALYWYRQSLGQGLEFLIYFQGNSAPDKSGLPSDRFSAERTGGSVSTLTIQRTQQEDSAVYLCASSLVQTSGSRYEQYFGPGTRLTVT.

V and J are TRBV6-5 and TRBJ1-2, with 7 bases fitting TRBD1. The CDR3 is made up of 12 amino acids. Per the germline V gene, CDR1 is MNHEY and CDR2 is SVGAGI. Trimming at V came to 8 bases and at J to 2 bases, leaving 2 bases not matched to a gene. The CDR3 DNA is TGTGCCAGCCGGGGACAGAACTATGGCTACACCTTC. Protein product: CASRGQNYGYTF.

The V and J genes are TRBV4-2 and TRBJ1-1, with D possibly being TRBD1 (6 bases). V lost 7 bases, J lost 1 base, and 10 bases lay in between. CDR1 is LGHNA, CDR2 YNFKEQ, per germline. This CDR3 comprises 13 residues. The DNA for the CDR3 is TGTGCCAGCACCCGGGACAAGAACACTGAAGCTTTCTTT. Translating gives CASTRDKNTEAFF.